This TCR beta chain originates from a study of blood T cell repertoires in COVID-19. Study at large: Acute and convalescent COVID-19 specimens originated in the United States, Italy and Spain.

Across under 25 US areas, participants ranged in age from about 18 to 90 years. In the original workflow: The assay estimated nucleated cells by amplifying reference gene primers. The protocol was immunoSEQ multiplex PCR, while the TCRdb copy is restricted to in-frame clones and leaves out a portion. That table supplies the V and J calls and clone size; D and trimming were determined from the DNA. This table has roughly 400,000 clones, about 90% appearing once. The CDR3 contains 15 residues. V was clipped by 4 bases and J by 0 bases, with 12 bases between them. The V gene's germline CDR1 is LGHDT and CDR2 YNNKEL (reference sequence).

V is TRBV3-1 (or the pseudogene TRBV3-2) and J is TRBJ1-2, with D possibly being TRBD1 (6 bases). The sample consisted of PBMCs or T cells enriched from blood (not recorded which). This TCR derives from a man between 18 and 35 years old who had recovered from COVID-19. CDR3: CASSPRGAANYGYTF. CDR3 nucleotides: TGTGCCAGCAGCCCCCGGGGGGCCGCTAACTATGGCTACACCTTC.